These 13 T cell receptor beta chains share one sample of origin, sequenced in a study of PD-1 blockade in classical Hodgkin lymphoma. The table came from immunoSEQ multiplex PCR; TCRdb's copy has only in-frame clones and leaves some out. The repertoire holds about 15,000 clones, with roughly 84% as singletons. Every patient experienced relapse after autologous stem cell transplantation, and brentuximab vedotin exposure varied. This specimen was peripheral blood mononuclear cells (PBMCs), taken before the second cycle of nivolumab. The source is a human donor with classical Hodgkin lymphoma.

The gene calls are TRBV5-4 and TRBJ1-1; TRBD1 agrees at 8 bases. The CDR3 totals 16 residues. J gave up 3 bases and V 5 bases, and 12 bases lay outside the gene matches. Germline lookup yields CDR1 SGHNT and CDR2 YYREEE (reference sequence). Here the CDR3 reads CASRDWTGRSDTEAFF. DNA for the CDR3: TGTGCCAGCAGGGATTGGACAGGGAGGTCGGACACTGAAGCTTTCTTT.

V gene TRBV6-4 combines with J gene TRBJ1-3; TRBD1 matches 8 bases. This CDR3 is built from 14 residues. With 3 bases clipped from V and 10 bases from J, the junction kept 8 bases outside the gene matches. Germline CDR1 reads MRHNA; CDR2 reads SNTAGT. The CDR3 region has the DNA TGTGCCAGCAGTGATTGGGACAGGCCTCGTACCATATATTTT. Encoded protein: CASSDWDRPRTIYF.

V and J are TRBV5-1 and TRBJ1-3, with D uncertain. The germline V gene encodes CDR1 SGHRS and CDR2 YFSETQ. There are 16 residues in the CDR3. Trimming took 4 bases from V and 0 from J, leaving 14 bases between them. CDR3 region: CASSVDRVHSGNTIYF. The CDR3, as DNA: TGCGCCAGCAGCGTAGATCGCGTCCACTCTGGAAACACCATATATTTT.

The CDR3 is CASSAETSGAYGYTF. CDR3 bases: TGTGCCAGCTCAGCGGAAACCTCAGGGGCCTATGGCTACACCTTC. The chain has TRBV18 and TRBJ1-2; D is perhaps TRBD1 (6 bases). Germline values: CDR1 KGHSH, CDR2 LQKENI. CDR3 length: 15 residues. V was trimmed by 5 bases and J by 4 bases, leaving 17 bases between them. The whole variable domain, filled in from reference TRBV18 and TRBJ1-2, reads NAGVMQNPRHLVRRRGQEARLRCSPMKGHSHVYWYRQLPEEGLKFMVYLQKENIIDESGMPKERFSAEFPKEGPSILRIQQVVRGDSAAYFCASSAETSGAYGYTFGSGTRLTVV.

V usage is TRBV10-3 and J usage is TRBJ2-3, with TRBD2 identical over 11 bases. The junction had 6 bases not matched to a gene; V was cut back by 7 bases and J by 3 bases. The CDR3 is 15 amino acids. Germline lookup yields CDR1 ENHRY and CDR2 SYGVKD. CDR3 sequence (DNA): TGTGCCATCAATTCGGGACTAGCGGAAACAGATACGCAGTATTTT. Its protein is CAINSGLAETDTQYF.

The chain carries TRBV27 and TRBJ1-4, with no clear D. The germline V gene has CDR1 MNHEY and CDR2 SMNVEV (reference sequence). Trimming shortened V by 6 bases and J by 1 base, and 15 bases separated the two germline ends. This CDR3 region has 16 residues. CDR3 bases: TGTGCCAGCAGACCGCGGCCAGGCCAAACTAATGAAAAACTGTTTTTT. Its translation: CASRPRPGQTNEKLFF.

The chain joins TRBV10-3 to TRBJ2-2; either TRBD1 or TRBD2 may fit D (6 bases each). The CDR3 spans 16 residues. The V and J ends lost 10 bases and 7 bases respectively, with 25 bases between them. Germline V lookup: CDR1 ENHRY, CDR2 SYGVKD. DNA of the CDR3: TGTGCCACCACTGACCAGACGAAAGGGGGGAGCGGGGAGCTGTTTTTT. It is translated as CATTDQTKGGSGELFF.

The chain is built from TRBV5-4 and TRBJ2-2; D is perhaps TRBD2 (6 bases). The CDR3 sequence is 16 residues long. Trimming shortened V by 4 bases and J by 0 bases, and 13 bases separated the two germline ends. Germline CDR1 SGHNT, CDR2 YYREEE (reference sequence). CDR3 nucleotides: TGTGCCAGCAGCCCCCCGGGACTCTCGAACACCGGGGAGCTGTTTTTT. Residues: CASSPPGLSNTGELFF. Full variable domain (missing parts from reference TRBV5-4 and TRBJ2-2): ETGVTQSPTHLIKTRGQQVTLRCSSQSGHNTVSWYQQALGQGPQFIFQYYREEENGRGNFPPRFSGLQFPNYSSELNVNALELDDSALYLCASSPPGLSNTGELFFGEGSRLTVL.

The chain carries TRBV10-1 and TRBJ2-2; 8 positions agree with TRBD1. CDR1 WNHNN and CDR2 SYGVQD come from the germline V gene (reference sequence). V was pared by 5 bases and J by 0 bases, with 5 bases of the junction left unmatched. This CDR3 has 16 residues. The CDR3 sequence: CASSLDRASNTGELFF. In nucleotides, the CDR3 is TGCGCCAGCAGTCTGGACAGGGCTTCGAACACCGGGGAGCTGTTTTTT.

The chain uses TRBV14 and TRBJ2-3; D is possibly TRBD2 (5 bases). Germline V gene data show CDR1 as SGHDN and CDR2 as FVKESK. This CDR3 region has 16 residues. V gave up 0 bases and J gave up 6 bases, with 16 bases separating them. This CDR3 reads CASSQDTGSRGDTQYF. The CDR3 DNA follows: TGTGCCAGCAGCCAAGATACGGGGAGCCGTGGGGATACGCAGTATTTT.

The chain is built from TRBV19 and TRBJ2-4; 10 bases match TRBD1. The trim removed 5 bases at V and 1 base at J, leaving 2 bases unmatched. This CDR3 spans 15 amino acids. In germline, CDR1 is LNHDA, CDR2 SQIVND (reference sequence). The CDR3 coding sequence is TGTGCCAGTAGTTTGGACAGGGGGGCCAAAAACATTCAGTACTTC. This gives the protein CASSLDRGAKNIQYF.

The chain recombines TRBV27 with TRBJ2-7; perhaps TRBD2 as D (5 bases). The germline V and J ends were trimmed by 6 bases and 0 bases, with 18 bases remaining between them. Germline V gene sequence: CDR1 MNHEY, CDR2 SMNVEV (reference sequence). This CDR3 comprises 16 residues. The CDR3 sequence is CASRGPGKKSSYEQYF. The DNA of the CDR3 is TGTGCCAGCAGAGGACCCGGGAAAAAAAGCTCCTACGAGCAGTACTTC.

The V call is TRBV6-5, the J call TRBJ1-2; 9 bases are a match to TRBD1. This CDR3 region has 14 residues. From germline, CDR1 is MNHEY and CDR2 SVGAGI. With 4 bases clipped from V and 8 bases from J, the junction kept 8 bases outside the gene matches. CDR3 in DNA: TGTGCCAGCAGTTTCGTCGGGACAGGGCAAGGCTACACCTTC. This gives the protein CASSFVGTGQGYTF.